Listed here is a single TCR beta chain. Its antigen is currently not known. There are no base qualities to consult, and no much larger clone falls within one base. Library preparation employed the immunoSEQ multiplex PCR assay. TCRdb stores this immuneACCESS table with in-frame sequences only. Part of the clones is absent; in the studies checked, under half of the shortfall reflects unresolved V genes, and no reason is known for the rest. The sample table holds 720,000 or so clones, of which approximately 85% were seen once. Roughly 0.01% of the sample is taken by the ten largest. This specimen belongs to a study of shared T cell receptors in the human thymus (dated by TCRdb to the early 2020s). General notes on the study: The study examined how self-reactive, shared T-cell receptor alpha chains are generated in the human thymus.

V loses 0 bases, J loses 7 bases, and the germline ends lie 19 bases apart. Per the germline V gene (reference sequence), MNHEY is the CDR1 and SMNVEV is the CDR2. The cysteine opens and the phenylalanine closes a CDR3 of 16 amino acids. Only the CDR3 region is kept as DNA, spanning 48 bases read in frame from base 1. These data were also filed under a second study, of human thymus T cells. The second paper states: In Finland, the donors were immunologically healthy infants who were having open corrective cardiac surgery for congenital heart defects. The thymus tissue came from surgical resects taken out during corrective cardiac surgery. Biased V and J gene segment usage appeared to be present in both thymic and peripheral blood repertoires. The related research found that thymic TCR repertoires overlapped highly between unrelated individuals. The study used seven to nine infant thymus samples plus four related peripheral blood samples to characterize TCR alpha and beta repertoires. The cohort included about 6 male and a couple of female infants, with donor ages spanning 7 to 244 days. Thymocytes were freed from the tissue by mechanical means and kept at -70 degrees C as pellets of roughly 9-34 million cells. Genomic DNA was extracted from frozen cell pellets with a QIAsymphony instrument. The immunoSEQ multiplex PCR assay was used to amplify the TCRB and TCRAD loci from a standardized amount of quality-controlled genomic DNA. Amplicons spanned the V(D)J region at a length sufficient to cover the CDR3 and identify V and J genes. The commercial immunoSEQ service was used to sequence amplicons on an Illumina platform. Primer bias and sequencing errors were corrected using previously described methods, and TCRAD and TCRB definitions followed the IMGT database. The repertoires were analysed using immunoSEQ Analyzer 3.0 and VDJTools for basic statistics, V/J segment usage, diversity estimates, rarefaction and pairwise overlap. Diversity was estimated with Chao1, ChaoE, Efron-Thisted, Shannon and inverse Simpson indices, and also on datasets down-sampled to the smallest sample. Repertoire overlap was assessed by strict matching of CDR3 nucleotide sequence, V gene and J gene, and clustering was done by Jaccard-based multidimensional scaling. On average, thymus samples gave 800,000 or so unique TCRB clonotypes, whereas blood samples gave some 84,000.

Here the chain combines TRBV27 and TRBJ2-7; TRBD2 is possibly the D segment (7 matching bases). Sequenced: thymocytes. This TCR was sampled from a girl under three years old with a congenital heart defect. Donor details come from another sample of the same person, matched by shared clones. The encoded CDR3 is CASSLSYDRGAGEQYF. The DNA sequence is TGTGCCAGCAGTTTATCCTACGATCGGGGGGCAGGTGAGCAGTACTTC.